One and the same sample provided the 24 T cell receptor beta chains below, sequenced in a study of blood T cell repertoires in COVID-19. The data were produced by immunoSEQ multiplex PCR, yet TCRdb's version contains in-frame clones alone and is incomplete. The repertoire holds around 320,000 clones, with nearly 90% as singletons. Sequencing used PBMCs or T cells enriched from blood (not recorded which). The receptors derive from a woman aged 45 to 65 who had been exposed to COVID-19.

The V call is TRBV28, the J call TRBJ1-1, with no clear D. Germline V gene data show CDR1 as MDHEN and CDR2 as SYDVKM. The CDR3 is 13 amino acids. V lost 7 bases and J 0 bases, leaving 9 bases between the germline ends. For the CDR3, the DNA is TGTGCCAGCATCCTAGCGGTGAACACTGAAGCTTTCTTT. This codes for CASILAVNTEAFF.

The chain recombines TRBV29-1 with TRBJ1-2; 8 bases are shared with TRBD1. Germline V gene lookup returns CDR1 SQVTM and CDR2 ANQGSEA. V trimming: 8 bases; J trimming: 1 base; junction bases outside the gene matches: 12. This CDR3 is 15 amino acids long. This CDR3 reads CSSGGGQEINYGYTF. CDR3 DNA sequence: TGCAGCTCTGGAGGGGGACAGGAAATTAACTATGGCTACACCTTC. The full variable domain, its missing parts supplied by reference TRBV29-1 and TRBJ1-2, is SAVISQKPSRDICQRGTSLTIQCQVDSQVTMMFWYRQQPGQSLTLIATANQGSEATYESGFVIDKFPISRPNLTFSTLTVSNMSPEDSSIYLCSSGGGQEINYGYTFGSGTRLTVV.

V gene TRBV6-5 combines with J gene TRBJ1-6; 10 positions agree with TRBD1. CDR1 MNHEY and CDR2 SVGAGI come from the germline V gene. The CDR3 totals 16 residues. With 4 bases clipped from V and 9 bases from J, the junction kept 9 bases outside the gene matches. CDR3 DNA: TGTGCCAGCAGTTCGGGGACAGGGGCAAGATCTTCACCCCTCCACTTT. Translation gives CASSSGTGARSSPLHF.

The V and J genes are TRBV21-1 and TRBJ1-4. TRBV21-1 is described as a pseudogene. The CDR3 loop spans 15 amino acids. CDR3 loop: CASSKEETTNEKLFF. CDR3 nucleotides: TGTGCCAGCAGCAAAGAGGAGACAACTAATGAAAAACTGTTTTTT.

The chain joins TRBV29-1 to TRBJ2-5; 8 nucleotides match TRBD2. The ends lost 1 base at V and 4 bases at J; junction bases unmatched: 5. The CDR3 spans 14 residues. From germline, CDR1 is SQVTM and CDR2 ANQGSEA. The DNA for the CDR3 is TGCAGCGTTGAAGGAGCGGGGGTACGAGAGACCCAGTACTTC. It is translated as CSVEGAGVRETQYF.

The CDR3 coding sequence is TGTGCCACCAGCAGAGGGGACAGGGGGGTCGGGGAGCTGTTTTTT. Protein: CATSRGDRGVGELFF. The chain uses TRBV15 and TRBJ2-2; 11 nucleotides align to TRBD1. The germline CDR1 and CDR2 sequences are LNHNV and YYDKDF (reference sequence). J was trimmed by 7 bases and V by 1 base; bases with no gene match: 2. This CDR3 has 15 amino acids.

In this sample, this clone turned up a few times. This rearrangement joins TRBV28 to TRBJ2-7, with 7 bases aligning to TRBD2. Germline-derived CDR1 and CDR2 are MDHEN and SYDVKM. This CDR3 is built from 14 residues. Losses at the gene ends were 8 bases for V and 6 bases for J; bases not matched to a gene: 13. CDR3 amino acids: CASYRDYGGSEQYF. The CDR3 DNA reads TGTGCCAGCTACCGGGACTATGGTGGGAGCGAGCAGTACTTC.

The chain employs TRBV11-2 and TRBJ1-5, with D possibly TRBD1 on 5 matching bases. CDR1 SGHAT and CDR2 FQNNGV come from the germline V gene. V lost 5 bases to trimming and J lost 2 bases, with 19 bases between them. The CDR3 runs to 17 residues. CDR3 DNA: TGTGCCAGCAGCCCCTGGGGGGAGCCAGCGGGCAATCAGCCCCAGCATTTT. It is translated as CASSPWGEPAGNQPQHF. Using reference TRBV11-2 and TRBJ1-5 for the parts outside the CDR3, the full variable domain is EAGVAQSPRYKIIEKRQSVAFWCNPISGHATLYWYQQILGQGPKLLIQFQNNGVVDDSQLPKDRFSAERLKGVDSTLKIQPAKLEDSAVYLCASSPWGEPAGNQPQHFGDGTRLSIL.

The V call is TRBV15, the J call TRBJ2-1; weak D call: TRBD1 (8 bases). Per germline, CDR1 LNHNV and CDR2 YYDKDF (reference sequence). The CDR3 has 16 amino acids. Deletions cut 8 bases from V and 1 base from J, with 18 bases between. The CDR3, as DNA: TGTGCCACCGGGAGGGGCAGGGGGCTATCCTACAATGAGCAGTTCTTC. Residues: CATGRGRGLSYNEQFF. Full variable domain (remainder filled in from reference TRBV15 and TRBJ2-1): DAMVIQNPRYQVTQFGKPVTLSCSQTLNHNVMYWYQQKSSQAPKLLFHYYDKDFNNEADTPDNFQSRRPNTSFCFLDIRSPGLGDTAMYLCATGRGRGLSYNEQFFGPGTRLTVL.

This rearrangement joins TRBV5-1 to TRBJ1-5; D is uncertain. This CDR3 has 13 residues. V was clipped by 4 bases and J by 5 bases, with 10 bases between them. Germline V gene lookup returns CDR1 SGHRS and CDR2 YFSETQ. CDR3 protein: CASSPIPDQPQHF. The CDR3 DNA reads as TGCGCCAGCAGCCCAATACCAGATCAGCCCCAGCATTTT.

The V gene is TRBV9, the J gene TRBJ1-2, with D possibly being TRBD1 (5 bases). V dropped 2 bases and J dropped 0 bases, with 11 bases sitting between them. Per germline, CDR1 SGDLS and CDR2 YYNGEE. This CDR3 contains 15 residues. In DNA, the CDR3 is TGTGCCAGCAGCGTGCAGACAGCCGCTAACTATGGCTACACCTTC. Protein sequence: CASSVQTAANYGYTF.

The CDR3 nucleotides are TGTGCCAGCAGCTTAGGGACAGGGGGCACAGATACGCAGTATTTT. It codes for CASSLGTGGTDTQYF. The chain uses TRBV11-2 and TRBJ2-3; the match to TRBD1 covers 9 bases. Unmatched junction bases numbered 0, after V lost 1 base and J lost 1 base. This CDR3 has 15 residues. Germline V gene data show CDR1 as SGHAT and CDR2 as FQNNGV.

CDR3 sequence reads: CASSFTGNTEAFF. The CDR3 region has the DNA TGTGCCAGCAGTTTTACAGGAAACACTGAAGCTTTCTTT. This rearrangement joins TRBV12-3 or TRBV12-4 to TRBJ1-1, with D maybe TRBD1 (5 bases). CDR3 length: 13 residues. V was trimmed by 3 bases and J by 2 bases, leaving 7 bases between them.

The V gene is TRBV23-1, the J gene TRBJ2-7, with unresolved D. TRBV23-1 has ORF status, its function being uncertain. V shed 3 bases and J shed 2 bases, with 23 bases lying between them. This CDR3 has 18 amino acids. CDR3 sequence: CASSHPPLSPALPYEQYF. The CDR3 coding sequence is TGCGCCAGCAGTCATCCCCCTCTCAGCCCAGCGTTGCCCTACGAGCAGTACTTC.

This clone has just one count. The chain employs TRBV19 and TRBJ1-2; 8 bases map to TRBD1. This CDR3 has 14 amino acids. The germline V gene encodes CDR1 LNHDA and CDR2 SQIVND (reference sequence). J was trimmed by 8 bases and V by 5 bases; bases with no gene match: 10. The CDR3 nucleotides are TGTGCCAGTAGTCCGGAAAGACAGGGGCACGGCTACACCTTC. Translating gives CASSPERQGHGYTF. Full variable domain (rest looked up from reference TRBV19 and TRBJ1-2): DGGITQSPKYLFRKEGQNVTLSCEQNLNHDAMYWYRQDPGQGLRLIYYSQIVNDFQKGDIAEGYSVSREKKESFPLTVTSAQKNPTAFYLCASSPERQGHGYTFGSGTRLTVV.

V usage is TRBV6-5 and J usage is TRBJ2-2; TRBD2 matches 8 bases. Trimming removed 0 bases from V and 6 bases from J; junction bases left unmatched: 6. CDR3 length: 16 residues. The germline CDR1 and CDR2 sequences are MNHEY and SVGAGI. The CDR3 reads CASSYSMSGGPGELFF. CDR3 nucleotides: TGTGCCAGCAGTTACTCGATGTCGGGGGGGCCCGGGGAGCTGTTTTTT.

This clone was seen just once. This chain joins TRBV21-1 and TRBJ2-7; TRBD1, the table's D call, lacks a check against the DNA. TRBV21-1 is termed a pseudogene. This CDR3 is built from 15 residues. Here the CDR3 reads CASSRNWAPAYEQYF. CDR3 nucleotide sequence: TGTGCCAGCAGCAGGAACTGGGCCCCGGCCTACGAGCAGTACTTC.

This clone was detected once. The chain is built from TRBV28 and TRBJ1-2; 9 bases match TRBD1. Germline V CDR1 and CDR2: MDHEN, SYDVKM. V shed 2 bases, J shed 5 bases, and the junction held 9 bases outside the gene matches. The CDR3 runs to 16 residues. Here the CDR3 reads CASSLNRGPEKYGYTF. CDR3 in DNA: TGTGCCAGCAGTTTAAACAGGGGGCCTGAAAAATATGGCTACACCTTC.

The V gene is TRBV4-2, the J gene TRBJ2-1, with D possibly TRBD1 on 7 matching bases. V was cut by 3 bases and J by 4 bases, with 19 bases left in between. Germline CDR1 and CDR2: LGHNA and YNFKEQ. The CDR3 totals 17 residues. The CDR3 spells CASSHNTQGGEYNEQFF. CDR3 DNA: TGTGCCAGCAGCCATAACACTCAGGGGGGTGAATACAATGAGCAGTTCTTC.

This chain links TRBV30 with TRBJ1-2; TRBD1 aligns across 10 bases. Germline V gene data show CDR1 as GTSNPN and CDR2 as SVGIG (reference sequence). The junction had 9 bases not matched to a gene; V was cut back by 3 bases and J by 5 bases. This CDR3 comprises 15 residues. The CDR3 DNA reads TGTGCCTGGAGACCGACAGGGGGCGCTGGGTATGGCTACACCTTC. It encodes CAWRPTGGAGYGYTF.

This clone was seen more than once but under ten times. The chain carries TRBV11-1 and TRBJ2-7; 10 bases map to TRBD1. Germline-derived CDR1 and CDR2 are SGHAT and FQDESV (reference sequence). V lost 5 bases and J lost 2; bases outside the gene matches: 3. The CDR3 totals 14 residues. CDR3 sequence: CASSRGQGTYEQYF. CDR3 nucleotide sequence: TGTGCCAGCAGCAGGGGACAGGGGACCTACGAGCAGTACTTC.

The CDR3 coding sequence is TGCAGCGTTGACACAGGGGGCTTTGACAATGAGCAGTTCTTC. Translating it yields CSVDTGGFDNEQFF. This rearrangement joins TRBV29-1 to TRBJ2-1, with 9 bases matching TRBD1. Trimming at V came to 3 bases and at J to 5 bases, leaving 5 bases not matched to a gene. CDR1 and CDR2 from the germline V gene are SQVTM and ANQGSEA. CDR3 length: 14 residues.

The rearrangement joins TRBV6-6 to TRBJ2-7; D gene ambiguous. This CDR3 contains 12 residues. Germline V CDR1 and CDR2: MNHNY, SVGAGI (reference sequence). Trimming left V 8 bases short and J 5 bases short, with 13 bases between. The DNA for the CDR3 is TGTGCCAGCTCCCAAGTTCGCGACGAGCAGTACTTC. This gives the protein CASSQVRDEQYF.

This chain uses TRBV7-2 with TRBJ1-5; the D gene is possibly TRBD1 (5 bases). V lost 2 bases, J lost 6 bases, and 14 bases lay in between. The germline CDR1 and CDR2 sequences are SGHTA and FQGNSA. This CDR3 has 15 amino acids. CDR3 DNA: TGTGCCAGCAGCTTAATGGGGGGGGGAGTTCAGCCCCAGCATTTT. Encoded protein: CASSLMGGGVQPQHF.